The rows below give T cell receptor beta chains drawn from one sample of a study of T cell changes during pregnancy in multiple sclerosis. Sequencing used immunoSEQ multiplex PCR; TCRdb keeps in-frame clones, though not all of them. The sample shows 84,000 or so clones, approximately 94% of them seen only once. The sample in question was peripheral blood, obtained in the third trimester of pregnancy. These receptors all come from a female donor with multiple sclerosis, enrolled in a pregnancy study. Each CDR3 is given with its conserved first and last residue. The D gene is left open where the match is weak. Clone sizes are given selectively: once, few, many, or a class where the clone is expanded.

d_call: NA
clone_size: NA
j_call: TRBJ2-7
v_call: TRBV30
cdr3_aa: CAWSVLPPYEQYF
cdr3_nt: TGTGCCTGGAGTGTACTTCCTCCATACGAGCAGTACTTC

d_call: NA
clone_size: NA
j_call: TRBJ2-1
v_call: TRBV10-2
cdr3_aa: CASNGQGGVNEQFF
cdr3_nt: TGCGCCAGCAATGGACAGGGAGGGGTCAATGAGCAGTTCTTC

d_call: NA
clone_size: NA
j_call: TRBJ1-2
v_call: TRBV13
cdr3_aa: CASSFARGGYGYTF
cdr3_nt: TGTGCCAGCAGCTTCGCGAGGGGGGGGTATGGCTACACCTTC

d_call: NA
clone_size: NA
j_call: TRBJ2-1
v_call: TRBV6-1
cdr3_aa: CASSDQVDEQFF
cdr3_nt: TGTGCCAGCAGTGACCAGGTTGATGAGCAGTTCTTC

d_call: TRBD1
clone_size: NA
j_call: TRBJ2-1
v_call: TRBV19
cdr3_aa: CASSIVTGQYNEQFF
cdr3_nt: TGTGCCAGTAGTATCGTGACAGGGCAATACAATGAGCAGTTCTTC

d_call: TRBD2
clone_size: NA
j_call: TRBJ2-1
v_call: TRBV5-4
cdr3_aa: CASSPRLAVSSYNEQFF
cdr3_nt: TGTGCCAGCAGCCCTAGACTAGCGGTGAGCTCCTACAATGAGCAGTTCTTC

d_call: TRBD1
clone_size: NA
j_call: TRBJ2-1
v_call: TRBV28
cdr3_aa: CASSEGQRPEQFF
cdr3_nt: TGTGCCAGCAGCGAGGGACAGAGACCCGAGCAGTTCTTC

d_call: NA
clone_size: few
j_call: TRBJ1-2
v_call: TRBV18
cdr3_aa: CASSPPLGADGYTF
cdr3_nt: TGTGCCAGCTCACCACCGTTGGGGGCCGATGGCTACACCTTC

d_call: NA
clone_size: NA
j_call: TRBJ2-2
v_call: TRBV7-9
cdr3_aa: CASSGGLLTGELFF
cdr3_nt: TGTGCCAGCAGCGGGGGACTCTTGACCGGGGAGCTGTTTTTT

d_call: TRBD2
clone_size: once
j_call: TRBJ2-1
v_call: TRBV5-5
cdr3_aa: CASSLSLAGSYNEQFF
cdr3_nt: TGTGCCAGCAGCTTGAGCCTAGCGGGATCGTACAATGAGCAGTTCTTC

d_call: NA
clone_size: NA
j_call: TRBJ1-2
v_call: TRBV30
cdr3_aa: CAWSVLAGAVNGYTF
cdr3_nt: TGTGCCTGGAGTGTATTAGCAGGGGCGGTGAATGGCTACACCTTC

d_call: TRBD1
clone_size: NA
j_call: TRBJ2-1
v_call: TRBV19
cdr3_aa: CASSWTGWNEQFF
cdr3_nt: TGTGCCAGTAGTTGGACAGGGTGGAATGAGCAGTTCTTC

d_call: NA
clone_size: NA
j_call: TRBJ2-6
v_call: TRBV19
cdr3_aa: CATEASGANVLTF
cdr3_nt: TGTGCCACCGAGGCCTCTGGGGCCAACGTCCTGACTTTC

d_call: TRBD1
clone_size: NA
j_call: TRBJ1-1
v_call: TRBV4-1
cdr3_aa: CASSGQGDEAFF
cdr3_nt: TGCGCCAGCAGCGGACAGGGGGATGAAGCTTTCTTT

d_call: TRBD1
clone_size: NA
j_call: TRBJ1-1
v_call: TRBV5-4
cdr3_aa: CASSKAQGDSMAFF
cdr3_nt: TGTGCCAGCAGCAAAGCTCAGGGGGATAGCATGGCTTTCTTT

d_call: TRBD1
clone_size: NA
j_call: TRBJ1-4
v_call: TRBV15
cdr3_aa: CATSSGQEGLNEKLFF
cdr3_nt: TGTGCCACCAGCAGCGGACAGGAAGGTCTGAATGAAAAACTGTTTTTT

d_call: NA
clone_size: NA
j_call: TRBJ2-3
v_call: TRBV15
cdr3_aa: CATSTKLEATQYF
cdr3_nt: TGTGCCACCAGCACCAAACTAGAAGCTACGCAGTATTTT

d_call: TRBD1
clone_size: NA
j_call: TRBJ1-4
v_call: TRBV7-9
cdr3_aa: CASSLRQGGREKLFF
cdr3_nt: TGTGCCAGCAGCTTACGACAGGGGGGTCGCGAAAAACTGTTTTTT

d_call: TRBD2
clone_size: NA
j_call: TRBJ2-1
v_call: TRBV4-2
cdr3_aa: CASSQDRGASGRDNEQFF
cdr3_nt: TGTGCCAGCAGCCAAGATCGAGGGGCTAGCGGGAGAGACAATGAGCAGTTCTTC

d_call: NA
clone_size: NA
j_call: TRBJ1-5
v_call: TRBV7-9
cdr3_aa: CASSPSVYSNQPQHF
cdr3_nt: TGTGCCAGCAGCCCCTCCGTCTATAGCAATCAGCCCCAGCATTTT

d_call: TRBD2
clone_size: NA
j_call: TRBJ2-2
v_call: TRBV27
cdr3_aa: CASWVSSGFTGELFF
cdr3_nt: TGTGCCAGTTGGGTTTCTAGCGGGTTCACCGGGGAGCTGTTTTTT

d_call: NA
clone_size: NA
j_call: TRBJ2-7
v_call: TRBV5-1
cdr3_aa: CASSLAGYEAYEQYF
cdr3_nt: TGCGCCAGCAGCTTGGCCGGGTACGAAGCGTACGAGCAGTACTTC

d_call: TRBD1
clone_size: once
j_call: TRBJ2-7
v_call: TRBV30
cdr3_aa: CAWTTGQGYEQYF
cdr3_nt: TGTGCCTGGACCACTGGACAGGGCTACGAGCAGTACTTC

d_call: NA
clone_size: NA
j_call: TRBJ1-5
v_call: TRBV28
cdr3_aa: CASSSPPSQPQHF
cdr3_nt: TGTGCCAGCAGTTCCCCTCCGAGTCAGCCCCAGCATTTT

d_call: NA
clone_size: few
j_call: TRBJ1-5
v_call: TRBV19
cdr3_aa: CASSPQGGNQPQHF
cdr3_nt: TGTGCCAGTAGCCCGCAGGGTGGCAATCAGCCCCAGCATTTT

d_call: NA
clone_size: NA
j_call: TRBJ2-1
v_call: TRBV11-2
cdr3_aa: CASSLGRGGESNEQFF
cdr3_nt: TGTGCCAGCAGCTTAGGACGTGGCGGAGAGAGCAATGAGCAGTTCTTC

d_call: TRBD1
clone_size: NA
j_call: TRBJ1-2
v_call: TRBV18
cdr3_aa: CASSPRDRELNLFYGYTF
cdr3_nt: TGTGCCAGCTCACCCCGCGACAGGGAATTAAATCTATTCTATGGCTACACCTTC

d_call: TRBD2
clone_size: NA
j_call: TRBJ2-7
v_call: TRBV5-1
cdr3_aa: CASSGGLADTYEQYF
cdr3_nt: TGCGCCAGCAGCGGGGGACTAGCGGACACCTACGAGCAGTACTTC

d_call: NA
clone_size: NA
j_call: TRBJ2-6
v_call: TRBV5-1
cdr3_aa: CASSRNGGTGSGANVLTF
cdr3_nt: TGCGCCAGCAGCCGCAATGGGGGCACAGGCTCTGGGGCCAACGTCCTGACTTTC

d_call: NA
clone_size: NA
j_call: TRBJ2-1
v_call: TRBV18
cdr3_aa: CASSAQGIEQFF
cdr3_nt: TGTGCCAGCTCGGCTCAGGGAATTGAGCAGTTCTTC

d_call: NA
clone_size: NA
j_call: TRBJ2-5
v_call: TRBV12-2
cdr3_aa: CASRLDGETQYF
cdr3_nt: TGTGCAAGTCGCTTAGACGGGGAGACCCAGTACTTC

d_call: TRBD2
clone_size: NA
j_call: TRBJ2-5
v_call: TRBV19
cdr3_aa: CASSMGTSGRRETQYF
cdr3_nt: TGTGCCAGTAGTATGGGGACTAGCGGGAGGAGAGAGACCCAGTACTTC

d_call: NA
clone_size: NA
j_call: TRBJ2-7
v_call: TRBV5-1
cdr3_aa: CASSSTGKSYEQYF
cdr3_nt: TGCGCCAGCAGCTCTACAGGGAAATCCTACGAGCAGTACTTC

d_call: TRBD1
clone_size: NA
j_call: TRBJ2-7
v_call: TRBV6-5
cdr3_aa: CASSNDRGGLEQYF
cdr3_nt: TGTGCCAGCAGCAACGACAGGGGGGGCCTCGAGCAGTACTTC

d_call: TRBD1
clone_size: NA
j_call: TRBJ1-2
v_call: TRBV2
cdr3_aa: CASSGGTGAGYGYTF
cdr3_nt: TGTGCCAGCAGCGGCGGGACAGGCGCTGGCTATGGCTACACCTTC

d_call: TRBD1
clone_size: NA
j_call: TRBJ1-4
v_call: TRBV7-9
cdr3_aa: CASSLKGGTGYEKLFF
cdr3_nt: TGTGCCAGCAGCTTAAAAGGGGGGACAGGGTATGAAAAACTGTTTTTT

d_call: NA
clone_size: few
j_call: TRBJ1-2
v_call: TRBV30
cdr3_aa: CAWNSPYGYTF
cdr3_nt: TGTGCCTGGAACAGCCCCTATGGCTACACCTTC

d_call: TRBD2
clone_size: NA
j_call: TRBJ2-3
v_call: TRBV2
cdr3_aa: CASRPGGTQYF
cdr3_nt: TGTGCCAGCAGACCGGGAGGTACGCAGTATTTT

d_call: TRBD2
clone_size: NA
j_call: TRBJ2-3
v_call: TRBV5-1
cdr3_aa: CATSGLATSTDTQYF
cdr3_nt: TGCGCCACGTCGGGACTAGCGACTAGCACAGATACGCAGTATTTT

d_call: NA
clone_size: NA
j_call: TRBJ1-2
v_call: TRBV7-9
cdr3_aa: CASSDRDTNYGYTF
cdr3_nt: TGTGCCAGCAGCGACCGGGACACCAACTATGGCTACACCTTC

d_call: NA
clone_size: NA
j_call: TRBJ1-2
v_call: TRBV28
cdr3_aa: CASSFETSRGANYGYTF
cdr3_nt: TGTGCCAGCAGTTTTGAGACCTCCAGGGGAGCTAACTATGGCTACACCTTC

d_call: TRBD1
clone_size: NA
j_call: TRBJ1-1
v_call: TRBV10-2
cdr3_aa: CASSRTGVNTEAFF
cdr3_nt: TGCGCCAGCAGCCGGACAGGGGTGAACACTGAAGCTTTCTTT

d_call: NA
clone_size: NA
j_call: TRBJ2-7
v_call: TRBV5-1
cdr3_aa: CASSRWTLGDEQYF
cdr3_nt: TGCGCCAGCAGTCGATGGACCCTAGGGGACGAGCAGTACTTC